The clone carrying this TCR beta chain has just a few counts. Its specificity is unknown. V was clipped by 3 bases and J by 1 base; unmatched bases: 3. The CDR3 is made up of 16 amino acids. CDR1 and CDR2 from the germline V gene are SGHDN and FVKESK. This specimen belongs to a study of response to subunit inactivated influenza vaccine. General study points: New T cells are recruited in small numbers by each seasonal influenza vaccination, according to the authors' suggestion.

TCRdb re-called the RT-PCR reads with MiXCR, one entry per CDR3 protein. Of more than 700,000 distinct CDR3 sequences in the sample, 20% to 25% were seen once. This chain links TRBV14 with TRBJ2-5; 12 bases agree with TRBD2. The sequencing used PBMCs from blood, collected about 5 days after vaccination. The TCR was taken from a man between 50 and 59 years old who received an inactivated influenza vaccine. CDR3 residues: CASSHPGLAGQETQYF. CDR3 bases: TGTGCCAGCAGCCACCCGGGACTAGCGGGCCAAGAGACCCAGTACTTC.